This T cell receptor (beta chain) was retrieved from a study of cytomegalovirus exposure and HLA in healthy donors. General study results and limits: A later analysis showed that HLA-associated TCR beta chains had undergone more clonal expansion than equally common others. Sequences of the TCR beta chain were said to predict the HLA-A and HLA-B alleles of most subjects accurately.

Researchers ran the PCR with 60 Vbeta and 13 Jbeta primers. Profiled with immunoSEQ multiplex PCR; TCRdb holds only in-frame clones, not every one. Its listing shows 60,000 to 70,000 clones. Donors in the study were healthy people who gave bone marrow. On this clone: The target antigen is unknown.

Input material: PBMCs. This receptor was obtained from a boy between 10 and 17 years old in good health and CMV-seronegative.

The CDR3 loop is CASSEGPGLLAKNIQYF. The CDR3 nucleotides are TGTGCCAGCAGTGAGGGGCCGGGACTTTTAGCCAAAAACATTCAGTACTTC. The gene calls are TRBV6-1 and TRBJ2-4; TRBD2 is a possible D gene (6 bases). The V end lost 3 bases, the J end lost 0 bases, and 15 bases lay between the germline ends. In germline, CDR1 is MNHNS, CDR2 SASEGT. This CDR3 contains 17 residues.